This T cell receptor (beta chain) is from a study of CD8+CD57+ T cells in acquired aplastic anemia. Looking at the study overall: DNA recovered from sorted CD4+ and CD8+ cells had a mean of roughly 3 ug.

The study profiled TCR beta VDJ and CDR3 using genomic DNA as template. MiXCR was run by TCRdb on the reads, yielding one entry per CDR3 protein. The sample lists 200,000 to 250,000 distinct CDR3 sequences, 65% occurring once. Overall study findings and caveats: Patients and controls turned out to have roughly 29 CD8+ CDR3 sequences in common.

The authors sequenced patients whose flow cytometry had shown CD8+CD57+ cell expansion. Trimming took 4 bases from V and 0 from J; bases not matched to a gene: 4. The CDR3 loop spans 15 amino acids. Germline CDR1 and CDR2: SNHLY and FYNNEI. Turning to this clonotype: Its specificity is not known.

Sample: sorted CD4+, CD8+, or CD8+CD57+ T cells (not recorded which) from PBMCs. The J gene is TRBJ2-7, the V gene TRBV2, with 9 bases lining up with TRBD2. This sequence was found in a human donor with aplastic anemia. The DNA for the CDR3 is TGTGCCAGCAGTGCCGAGCGGGAGGTCTCCTACGAGCAGTACTTC. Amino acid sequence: CASSAEREVSYEQYF.